The source of this T cell receptor (beta chain) is a study of cytomegalovirus exposure and HLA in healthy donors. In the study overall: A previous analysis identified 95 million to 120 million unique TCR beta sequences derived from roughly 180 million T cells.

All donors participated as healthy donors of bone marrow. Though nominally healthy at sampling, donors likely had unrecorded immune exposures. PCR amplification relied on 60 Vbeta primers (plus 13 Jbeta primers). Data came from immunoSEQ multiplex PCR; TCRdb stores just in-frame clones and leaves some out. The sample gives over 100,000 clones, 55% to 75% of which show up once; 4.2% is in the top ten. In germline, CDR1 is SGHAT, CDR2 FQNNGV. The J segment lost 5 bases and the V segment lost 2 bases, leaving 2 bases of the junction unmatched. The CDR3 is 15 amino acids. Sequences were obtained from PBMCs. The chain joins TRBV11-2 to TRBJ2-1; 11 bases agree with TRBD2. The TCR sequence derives from a man aged 50-59 years in good health and CMV-seropositive. The CDR3, as DNA: TGTGCCAGCAGCTTACTAGCGGGGGGAAACAATGAGCAGTTCTTC. Protein product: CASSLLAGGNNEQFF.